A selection of T cell receptor beta chains follows, all from one sample in a study of blood T cell repertoires in COVID-19. Profiled with immunoSEQ multiplex PCR; TCRdb holds only in-frame clones, not every one. This table holds about 220,000 clones, 80% found once. The sample consisted of peripheral blood. Receptors were obtained from a human donor in a cohort sampled during active COVID-19. Both conserved end residues are part of each CDR3. Fields, in order: V gene, J gene, D gene, clone size, CDR3 protein, CDR3 DNA. The D gene is left open where the match is weak. The size of a clone is reported for some rows only, either as once, few or many, or as a class for expanded clones.

>TRBV28|TRBJ2-7|NA|NA
CASSLGLGLAEGYEQYF
TGTGCCAGCAGTTTAGGGTTGGGGCTCGCGGAGGGATACGAGCAGTACTTC
>TRBV11-2|TRBJ2-1|NA|NA
CASSRGAGNEQFF
TGTGCCAGCAGCCGGGGGGCCGGGAATGAGCAGTTCTTC
>TRBV21-1|TRBJ2-5|NA|NA
CASELLAGGKETQYF
TGTGCCAGCGAGCTACTAGCGGGGGGGAAAGAGACCCAGTACTTC
>TRBV4-3|TRBJ2-1|TRBD1|few
CASSQPDRGHEQFF
TGCGCCAGCAGCCAACCAGACAGGGGCCATGAGCAGTTCTTC
>TRBV3-1/TRBV3-2|TRBJ2-3|TRBD2|NA
CASSRGLAGVKTDTQYF
TGTGCCAGCAGCCGGGGACTAGCGGGAGTAAAGACAGATACGCAGTATTTT
>TRBV12-3/TRBV12-4|TRBJ2-2|NA|NA
CASSQSTGELFF
TGTGCCAGCAGTCAATCAACCGGGGAGCTGTTTTTT
>TRBV3-1/TRBV3-2|TRBJ2-6|NA|NA
CASSQAFSGANVLTF
TGTGCCAGCAGCCAGGCTTTCTCTGGGGCCAACGTCCTGACTTTC
>TRBV7-2|TRBJ2-1|NA|NA
CASSLRFSQSGLAFF
TGTGCCAGCAGCTTACGGTTTAGCCAAAGCGGGCTAGCGTTCTTC
>TRBV27|TRBJ1-1|TRBD1|NA
CASSTQGRNTEAFF
TGTGCCAGCAGTACACAGGGGAGGAACACTGAAGCTTTCTTT
>TRBV6-5|TRBJ2-5|TRBD2|NA
CASKLGGAGETQYF
TGTGCCAGCAAACTCGGGGGGGCCGGGGAGACCCAGTACTTC
>TRBV7-2|TRBJ1-6|TRBD1|NA
CASSLVGTDYNSPLHF
TGTGCCAGCAGCTTAGTTGGGACAGACTATAATTCACCCCTCCACTTT
>TRBV6-2/TRBV6-3|TRBJ1-1|NA|NA
CASSYSAGVTEAFF
TGTGCCAGCAGTTACTCGGCAGGGGTGACTGAAGCTTTCTTT
>TRBV7-8|TRBJ2-3|NA|few
CASVPGSTDTQYF
TGTGCCAGCGTCCCGGGTAGCACAGATACGCAGTATTTT
>TRBV11-2|TRBJ2-7|TRBD2|NA
CASSPRLAGDHEQYF
TGTGCCAGCAGCCCGCGACTAGCGGGAGACCACGAGCAGTACTTC
>TRBV18|TRBJ1-2|NA|NA
CASSPDSALDYGYTF
TGTGCCAGCTCACCTGACAGTGCCTTGGACTATGGCTACACCTTC
>TRBV2|TRBJ1-5|NA|NA
CAIAASRGQPQHF
TGTGCCATCGCGGCTTCGCGCGGTCAGCCCCAGCATTTT
>TRBV7-9|TRBJ2-7|TRBD2|NA
CASSLVAGRASPYEQYF
TGTGCCAGCAGCTTAGTGGCCGGGAGGGCCTCTCCCTACGAGCAGTACTTC
>TRBV6-5|TRBJ2-1|TRBD2|NA
CASRTSGVNEQFF
TGTGCCAGCCGGACTAGCGGGGTAAATGAGCAGTTCTTC
>TRBV2|TRBJ1-4|TRBD1|few
CAGRGQGAGEKLFF
TGTGCCGGCCGGGGACAGGGGGCCGGGGAAAAACTGTTTTTT
>TRBV2|TRBJ1-2|TRBD1|few
CASLLEAGGHGYTF
TGTGCCAGCCTCCTTGAGGCAGGGGGCCATGGCTACACCTTC
>TRBV24-1|TRBJ2-1|NA|NA
CATSPAPGVIRGNEQFF
TGTGCCACCAGCCCTGCCCCGGGGGTGATTCGTGGCAATGAGCAGTTCTTC
>TRBV10-3|TRBJ1-2|TRBD1|NA
CAISGPRGGGGAYGYTF
TGTGCCATCAGTGGACCCCGGGGAGGAGGGGGCGCCTATGGCTACACCTTC
>TRBV6-2/TRBV6-3|TRBJ2-2|NA|NA
CASSFAPTRGTGELFF
TGTGCCAGCAGCTTCGCACCTACGCGGGGCACCGGGGAGCTGTTTTTT
>TRBV7-2|TRBJ1-1|TRBD1|once
CASSTRDRATEAFF
TGTGCCAGCAGCACACGGGACAGAGCGACGGAAGCTTTCTTT
>TRBV6-6|TRBJ2-7|NA|NA
CASSLTASYEQYF
TGTGCCAGCAGCCTGACAGCCTCCTACGAGCAGTACTTC
>TRBV7-9|TRBJ2-3|NA|NA
CASSPRGNRLVTDTQYF
TGTGCCAGCAGCCCCCGGGGGAACAGGCTCGTCACAGATACGCAGTATTTT
>TRBV7-2|TRBJ2-3|NA|NA
CASSLVRGASTDTQYF
TGTGCCAGCAGCTTAGTACGGGGTGCTAGCACAGATACGCAGTATTTT
>TRBV7-9|TRBJ1-2|NA|NA
CATTIRTEGYTF
TGTGCCACCACCATTCGGACAGAAGGCTACACCTTC
>TRBV11-2|TRBJ1-1|NA|NA
CASSLDPGPRVEAFF
TGTGCCAGCAGCTTAGATCCAGGGCCCCGTGTTGAAGCTTTCTTT
>TRBV19|TRBJ2-7|NA|NA
CASSIGRDVSYEQYF
TGTGCCAGTAGTATCGGCAGGGATGTCTCCTACGAGCAGTACTTC
>TRBV4-2|TRBJ2-2|TRBD2|NA
CASSHLTSGGAITGELFF
TGTGCCAGCAGCCATCTGACTAGCGGGGGGGCCATAACCGGGGAGCTGTTTTTT
>TRBV5-4|TRBJ1-2|NA|NA
CASSSREFYGYTF
TGTGCCAGCAGCTCGCGGGAATTCTATGGCTACACCTTC